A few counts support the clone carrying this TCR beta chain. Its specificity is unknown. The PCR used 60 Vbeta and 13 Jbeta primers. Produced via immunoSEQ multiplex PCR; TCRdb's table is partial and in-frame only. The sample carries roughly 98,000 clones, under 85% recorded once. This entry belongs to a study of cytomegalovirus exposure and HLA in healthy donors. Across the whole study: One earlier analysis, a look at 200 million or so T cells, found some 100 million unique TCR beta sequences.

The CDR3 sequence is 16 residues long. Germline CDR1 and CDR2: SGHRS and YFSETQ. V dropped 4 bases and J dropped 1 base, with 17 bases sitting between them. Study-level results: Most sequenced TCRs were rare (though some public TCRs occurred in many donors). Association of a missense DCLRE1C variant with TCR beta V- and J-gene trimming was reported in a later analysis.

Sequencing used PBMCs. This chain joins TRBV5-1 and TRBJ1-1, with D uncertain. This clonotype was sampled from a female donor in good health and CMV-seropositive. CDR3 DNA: TGCGCCAGCAGCCCCCAGGAGGGCCTAGGGAACACTGAAGCTTTCTTT. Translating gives CASSPQEGLGNTEAFF.